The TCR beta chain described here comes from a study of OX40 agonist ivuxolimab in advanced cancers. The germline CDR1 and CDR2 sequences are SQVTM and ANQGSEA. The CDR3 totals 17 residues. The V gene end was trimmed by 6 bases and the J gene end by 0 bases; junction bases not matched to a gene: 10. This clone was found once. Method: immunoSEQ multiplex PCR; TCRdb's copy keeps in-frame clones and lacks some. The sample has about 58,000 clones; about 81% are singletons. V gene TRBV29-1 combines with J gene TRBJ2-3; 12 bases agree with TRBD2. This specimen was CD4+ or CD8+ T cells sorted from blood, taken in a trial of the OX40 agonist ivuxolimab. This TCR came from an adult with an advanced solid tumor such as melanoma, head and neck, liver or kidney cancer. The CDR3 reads CSVLGATSGGSTDTQYF. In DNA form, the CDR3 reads TGCAGCGTCCTGGGGGCCACTAGCGGGGGGAGCACAGATACGCAGTATTTT.